The clone carrying this T cell receptor beta chain was detected only a few times. The data derive from a study of T cell responses to AZD1222 COVID-19 vaccine. Assay: immunoSEQ multiplex PCR; the TCRdb copy retains only in-frame clones and omits some. The sample has 100,000 to 150,000 clones; around 90% are singletons. In germline, CDR1 is SGHAT, CDR2 FQNNGV. The ends were cut back, 5 bases at V and 4 bases at J, with 14 bases in the middle. CDR3 length: 14 amino acids. V gene TRBV11-2 combines with J gene TRBJ1-2, with unresolved D. This sequence originates from an adult in good health. The specimen was peripheral blood, collected on day 0 of AZD1222 vaccination. The CDR3 DNA sequence: TGTGCCAGCAGCCGCCCCCACGATATCTATGGCTACACCTTC. Translation: CASSRPHDIYGYTF.